This note documents a single T cell receptor beta chain sequence. Antigen unknown. This CDR3 region has 15 residues. TCRdb reprocessed the 5' RACE reads, with one entry per CDR3 protein and no DNA. The listing contains approximately 460,000 distinct CDR3 sequences. The data originate from a study of T cells expressing NK-cell markers. Whole-study results and caveats: Researchers report these clonotypes also headed the CD3+CD56-NKG2C+ fraction in several donors. Dominant NKG2C+ clonotype frequencies of roughly 1.0-8% of CD8+ T cells were measured in six or seven donors.

The material sequenced was blood T cells: a sorted CD56 or NKG2C T cell subset, CD4+ or CD8+ T cells, or bulk PBMC T cells (not recorded which). This chain joins TRBV12-3 or TRBV12-4 and TRBJ2-2. The sequence was collected from a woman aged 18-70 years in good health. The CDR3 protein is CASSWEGFYTGELFF.